The clone carrying this T cell receptor (beta chain) has at least ten counts. The sample originates from a study of spatial heterogeneity in lung cancer. Study overall: Across the raw uncorrected reads, a unique TCR and UMI combination was observed, on average, more than ten times.

TCRdb re-derived calls from the 5' RACE reads in MiXCR, one entry per CDR3 protein. The repertoire holds 6,500 to 9,000 distinct CDR3 sequences, with about 8.3% as singletons. Time point noted: sample taken at primary tumor resection. No cells were sorted before sequencing. The whole RNA sequenced was extracted from tumor, nontumor lung or frozen PBMC. The ends lost 5 bases at V and 3 bases at J; junction bases unmatched: 6. The CDR3 is made up of 15 amino acids. Per germline, CDR1 SGHAT and CDR2 FQNNGV. This TCR derives from a male donor with early-stage non-small cell lung cancer. The rearrangement joins TRBV11-2 to TRBJ2-7, with 11 bases aligning to TRBD2. The sample consisted of PBMCs, taken at surgery. CDR3 protein: CASSRGLAANYEQYF. The DNA for the CDR3 is TGTGCCAGCAGCAGGGGACTAGCGGCCAACTACGAGCAGTACTTC. The full variable domain, its missing parts supplied by reference TRBV11-2 and TRBJ2-7, is EAGVAQSPRYKIIEKRQSVAFWCNPISGHATLYWYQQILGQGPKLLIQFQNNGVVDDSQLPKDRFSAERLKGVDSTLKIQPAKLEDSAVYLCASSRGLAANYEQYFGPGTRLTVT.